A selection of T cell receptor beta chains follows, all from one sample in a study of metastatic and nonmetastatic thyroid tumors. MiXCR reprocessed the PCR reads for TCRdb. This table has over 10,000 clones, around 23% appearing once. The specimen was blood. These TCRs come from a male donor with papillary thyroid cancer or a benign thyroid nodule (not recorded which). Some clones in this sample may be carry-over from other donors' samples. Both conserved end residues are part of each CDR3. A D gene is named only where the DNA matches it firmly. Only some rows state a clone size, as once, few, many or a class for expanded clones.

J,size,D,V,length,DNA,CDR3
TRBJ1-6,medium-sized,.,TRBV12-3/TRBV12-4,14,TGTGCCAGCAGTTTGACAGGAAATAATTCACCCCTCCACTTT,CASSLTGNNSPLHF
TRBJ2-6,.,TRBD1,TRBV20-1,16,TGCAGTATCGGGCAGGGGGCGATTTCTGGGGCCAACGTCCTGACTTTC,CSIGQGAISGANVLTF
TRBJ1-5,.,.,TRBV7-3,18,TGTGCCGGCAGCTTAACGGGCGGAAGGGGAGAAGTCAACCAGCCCCAGCATTTT,CAGSLTGGRGEVNQPQHF
TRBJ1-2,few,TRBD1,TRBV6-2/TRBV6-3,17,TGTGCCAGCAGTTACTCTCCTCGACAGGGCAAGAACTATGGCTACACCTTC,CASSYSPRQGKNYGYTF
TRBJ1-1,.,.,TRBV28,14,TGTGCCAGCAGCCTCGCGGAGGGTCACACTGAAGCTTTCTTT,CASSLAEGHTEAFF
TRBJ1-5,.,.,TRBV30,13,TGTGCCTGGGGCCTCCGGGGCAATCAGCCCCAGCATTTT,CAWGLRGNQPQHF
TRBJ1-4,many,TRBD1,TRBV2,16,TGTGCCAGCAGTCGTAATCCGGGACAGGGGGCCGGAAAACTGTTTTTT,CASSRNPGQGAGKLFF
TRBJ2-3,.,TRBD2,TRBV28,18,TGTGCCAGCAAGCGATTCGGAGATAGCGGGTTGTTGGGAGATACGCAGTATTTT,CASKRFGDSGLLGDTQYF
TRBJ1-1,few,.,TRBV6-1,15,TGTGCCAGCATCTTAGGGACTGAAGGGTACACTGAAGCTTTCTTT,CASILGTEGYTEAFF
TRBJ1-6,large,.,TRBV27,14,TGTGCCAGCAGTTGGCAGGGGTTGAATTCACCCCTCCACTTT,CASSWQGLNSPLHF
TRBJ2-7,.,.,TRBV20-1,13,TGCAGTGCTAGCGTGGACCCAACATCGGGGCAGTACTTC,CSASVDPTSGQYF
TRBJ2-1,medium-sized,.,TRBV7-2,16,TGTGCCAGCAGCTTAGGGGTAGCTGTCAACTACAATGAGCAGTTCTTC,CASSLGVAVNYNEQFF
TRBJ2-1,.,TRBD1,TRBV5-1,16,TGCGCCAGCAGCCTGGAACAGGGGGCCAGGACGGATGAGCAGTTCTTC,CASSLEQGARTDEQFF
TRBJ2-7,.,.,TRBV28,16,TGTGCCAGCAGTTCCCCGACCCCATCTCAGAAATACGAGCAGTACTTC,CASSSPTPSQKYEQYF
TRBJ2-7,medium-sized,TRBD2,TRBV6-2/TRBV6-3,16,TGTGCCAGCAGTTATCCCGACGGGACTAGCGTCTACGAGCAGTACTTC,CASSYPDGTSVYEQYF
TRBJ2-4,many,TRBD1,TRBV3-1,16,TGTGCCAGCAGCCCCTCCGGGACAGGGGACAAAAACATTCAGTACTTC,CASSPSGTGDKNIQYF
TRBJ1-6,many,.,TRBV19,17,TGTGCCAGTAGCCTGACCCGTGGGACAAACGATAATTCACCCCTCCACTTT,CASSLTRGTNDNSPLHF
TRBJ2-7,.,.,TRBV27,11,TGTGCCAGCAGTTCCAACTACGAGCAGTACTTC,CASSSNYEQYF
TRBJ1-2,.,.,TRBV11-1,15,TGTGCCAGCAGCTTAGGTCCGGTTACTAACTATGGCTACACCTTC,CASSLGPVTNYGYTF
TRBJ2-1,medium-sized,TRBD2,TRBV28,14,TGTGCCAGCAGTCCTCCGGGACTAGCGCTATTTTCGATCTTC,CASSPPGLALFSIF
TRBJ1-1,many,.,TRBV9,15,TGTGCCAGCAGCGTAGGTGGAGGGTCGAACACTGAAGCTTTCTTT,CASSVGGGSNTEAFF
TRBJ2-3,few,.,TRBV6-4,16,TGTGCCAGCAGTGACTCCGCAGGGGGGAGCACAGATACGCAGTATTTT,CASSDSAGGSTDTQYF
TRBJ1-1,.,.,TRBV7-9,13,TGTGCCAGCAGTCTTGCCACGGAAACTGAAGCTTTCTTT,CASSLATETEAFF
TRBJ1-1,few,.,TRBV6-1,14,TGTGCCAGCAGTGAAACCCAGGGTGTGAATGAAGCTTTCTTT,CASSETQGVNEAFF
TRBJ2-3,few,.,TRBV12-3/TRBV12-4,13,TGTGCCAGCAGTTCTAGAAACAATAGAACGCAGTATTTT,CASSSRNNRTQYF
TRBJ2-1,few,TRBD2,TRBV10-3,16,TGTGCCATCAGTCCGGGGACTAGCGGAACCTACAATGAGCAGTTCTTC,CAISPGTSGTYNEQFF
TRBJ2-3,many,.,TRBV6-2/TRBV6-3,11,TGTGCCAGCAGCCGGTCGGATACGCAGTATTTT,CASSRSDTQYF
TRBJ1-4,many,.,TRBV20-1,14,TGCAGTGCTATAGACAGCCCCAGGGGTGAAAAACTGTTTTTT,CSAIDSPRGEKLFF
TRBJ1-2,.,.,TRBV7-9,15,TGTGCCAGCAGCTTAGAGGGATACCTTACCTATGGCTACACCTTC,CASSLEGYLTYGYTF
TRBJ2-2,.,.,TRBV24-1,16,TGTGCCACCAGTGATTCATTTTTCCCAGACTCCGGGGAGCTGTTTTTT,CATSDSFFPDSGELFF
TRBJ2-3,few,TRBD2,TRBV6-4,17,TGTGCCAGCAGGTGGTTTACTAGCGGTAGTAGCACAGATACGCAGTATTTT,CASRWFTSGSSTDTQYF
TRBJ1-3,.,TRBD1,TRBV20-1,14,TGCAGTGCCCAGGGACAGGGGTATGGAAACACCATATATTTT,CSAQGQGYGNTIYF
TRBJ1-1,medium-sized,.,TRBV6-1,11,TGTGCCAGCAGAATAACAGAAGAAGCTTTCTTT,CASRITEEAFF